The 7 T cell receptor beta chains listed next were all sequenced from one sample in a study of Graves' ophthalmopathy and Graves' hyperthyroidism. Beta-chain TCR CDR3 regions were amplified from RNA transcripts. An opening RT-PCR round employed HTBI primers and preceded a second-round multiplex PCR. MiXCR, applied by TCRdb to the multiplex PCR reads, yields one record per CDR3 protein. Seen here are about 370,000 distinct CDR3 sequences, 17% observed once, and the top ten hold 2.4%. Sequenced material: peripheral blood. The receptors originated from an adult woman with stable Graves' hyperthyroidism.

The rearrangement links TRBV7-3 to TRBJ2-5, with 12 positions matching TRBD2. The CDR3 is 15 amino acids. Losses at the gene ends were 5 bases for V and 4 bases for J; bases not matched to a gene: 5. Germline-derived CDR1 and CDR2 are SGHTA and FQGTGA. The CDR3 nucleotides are TGTGCCAGCAGCCCCGAGGGACTAGCGGGAGAGACCCAGTACTTC. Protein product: CASSPEGLAGETQYF.

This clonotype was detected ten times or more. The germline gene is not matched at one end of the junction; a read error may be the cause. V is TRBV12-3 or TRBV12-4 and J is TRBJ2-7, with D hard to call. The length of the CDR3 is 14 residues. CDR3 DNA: TGTGCCAACAGTTCTAGACGGCTAACCTACGAGCAGTACTTC. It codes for CANSSRRLTYEQYF.

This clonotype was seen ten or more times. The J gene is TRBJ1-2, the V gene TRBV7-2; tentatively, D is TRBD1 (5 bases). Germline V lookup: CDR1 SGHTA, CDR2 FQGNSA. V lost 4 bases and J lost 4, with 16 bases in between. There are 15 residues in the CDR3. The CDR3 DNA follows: TGTGCCAGCAGCTCCCCCTATGCGGGGCTCTATGGCTACACCTTC. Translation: CASSSPYAGLYGYTF.

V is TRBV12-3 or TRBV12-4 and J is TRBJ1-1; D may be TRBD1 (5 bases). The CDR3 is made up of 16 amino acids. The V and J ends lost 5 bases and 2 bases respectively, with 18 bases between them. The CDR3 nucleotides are TGTGCCAGCAGTAGACGGAGGACACAGTCCAACACTGAAGCTTTCTTT. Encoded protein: CASSRRRTQSNTEAFF.

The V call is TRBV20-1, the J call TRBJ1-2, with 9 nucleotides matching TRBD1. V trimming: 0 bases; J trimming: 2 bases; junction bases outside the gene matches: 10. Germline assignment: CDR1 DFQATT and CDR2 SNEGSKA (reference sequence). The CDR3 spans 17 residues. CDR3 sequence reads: CSARDRGLGTGNYGYTF. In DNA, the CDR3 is TGCAGTGCTAGAGATCGGGGATTGGGGACAGGGAACTATGGCTACACCTTC.

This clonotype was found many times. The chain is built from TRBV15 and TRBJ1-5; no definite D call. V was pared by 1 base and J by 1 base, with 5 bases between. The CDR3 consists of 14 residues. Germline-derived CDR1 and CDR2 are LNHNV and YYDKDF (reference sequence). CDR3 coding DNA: TGTGCCACCAGCAGAGGCGAGAGCAATCAGCCCCAGCATTTT. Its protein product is CATSRGESNQPQHF.

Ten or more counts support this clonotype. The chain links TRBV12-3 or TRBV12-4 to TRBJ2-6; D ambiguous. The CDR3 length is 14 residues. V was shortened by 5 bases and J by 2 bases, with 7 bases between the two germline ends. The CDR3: CASSTPAGANVLTF. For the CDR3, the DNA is TGTGCCAGCAGTACTCCCGCTGGGGCCAACGTCCTGACTTTC.